The 32 T cell receptor beta chains reported below all come from one sample, sequenced in a study of blood T cell repertoires in COVID-19. Method: immunoSEQ multiplex PCR; TCRdb's copy keeps in-frame clones and lacks some. The sample holds approximately 50,000 clones, approximately 89% seen once. Source material: peripheral blood. The receptors were gathered from a man in his sixties with acute or convalescent COVID-19.

The chain employs TRBV29-1 and TRBJ1-1; D ambiguous. Trimming shortened V by 2 bases and J by 1 base, and 11 bases separated the two germline ends. The CDR3 sequence is 14 residues long. CDR1 and CDR2 from the germline V gene are SQVTM and ANQGSEA. Written as DNA, the CDR3 is TGCAGCGTTGAACCTCGGGCGGGGAACACTGAAGCTTTCTTT. Protein sequence: CSVEPRAGNTEAFF.

The chain joins TRBV5-4 to TRBJ2-1; 9 positions match TRBD2. V dropped 10 bases and J dropped 7; count of bases not matched to a gene: 9. From germline, CDR1 is SGHNT and CDR2 YYREEE (reference sequence). The CDR3 is made up of 13 amino acids. The CDR3 sequence is CAGGVAGVNEQFF. The CDR3 DNA reads as TGTGCCGGCGGGGTAGCGGGAGTTAATGAGCAGTTCTTC.

The chain links TRBV19 to TRBJ1-4, with D tentatively TRBD1 (6 bases). V gave up 3 bases and J gave up 3 bases, with 8 bases separating them. The CDR3 runs to 14 residues. Germline V CDR1 and CDR2: LNHDA, SQIVND (reference sequence). CDR3 in amino acids: CASSIRTANEKLFF. The DNA for the CDR3 is TGTGCCAGTAGTATCCGGACAGCTAATGAAAAACTGTTTTTT.

This clone has a handful of counts. This chain uses TRBV6-4 with TRBJ2-1; D uncertain. Germline CDR1 and CDR2: MRHNA and SNTAGT. Trimming removed 2 bases at V and 2 bases at J, with 4 bases between. This CDR3 spans 13 amino acids. CDR3 nucleotide sequence: TGTGCCAGCAGTGACACAGCCTACAATGAGCAGTTCTTC. It codes for CASSDTAYNEQFF.

This clone was seen just once. This chain joins TRBV4-2 and TRBJ2-2; D gene uncertain. V was shortened by 1 base and J by 2 bases, with 5 bases between the two germline ends. This CDR3 contains 14 residues. The germline gives CDR1 LGHNA, CDR2 YNFKEQ. CDR3 DNA sequence: TGTGCCAGCAGCCAAGTGCGCAACACCGGGGAGCTGTTTTTT. This translates into CASSQVRNTGELFF.

This clone was seen once. The chain has TRBV5-1 and TRBJ2-3; 12 bases are shared with TRBD2. Per germline, CDR1 SGHRS and CDR2 YFSETQ. Losses at the gene ends were 4 bases for V and 4 bases for J; bases not matched to a gene: 13. The CDR3 contains 18 residues. CDR3 region: CASSRAPTSGSGADTQYF. CDR3 bases: TGCGCCAGCAGCCGGGCCCCGACTAGCGGGAGTGGGGCAGATACGCAGTATTTT.

The CDR3 sequence: CASSLDRDTEAFF. In DNA, the CDR3 is TGCGCCAGCAGCTTGGACAGGGATACTGAAGCTTTCTTT. This rearrangement joins TRBV5-1 to TRBJ1-1; D might be TRBD1 (6 bases). The CDR3 runs to 13 residues. The V gene lost 0 bases and the J gene lost 5 bases, with 8 bases spanning the gap. Germline-derived CDR1 and CDR2 are SGHRS and YFSETQ.

This clone turned up a few times. This sequence joins TRBV5-6 and TRBJ1-2; D might be TRBD1 (6 bases). Germline values: CDR1 SGHDT, CDR2 YYEEEE. Trimming shortened V by 1 base and J by 14 bases, and 24 bases separated the two germline ends. The CDR3 is 15 amino acids. The CDR3 DNA reads as TGTGCCAGCAGCTTGAAATTCGGTAGGACAGCTGGTGTTACCTTC. Its protein product is CASSLKFGRTAGVTF.

The gene calls are TRBV18 and TRBJ2-2, with a tentative D call TRBD1 (5 bases). The CDR3 totals 16 residues. CDR1 KGHSH and CDR2 LQKENI come from the germline V gene. V shed 1 base and J shed 5 bases, with 14 bases lying between them. CDR3 region: CASSPRKETVTGELFF. In DNA form, the CDR3 reads TGTGCCAGCTCACCACGAAAGGAGACAGTTACCGGGGAGCTGTTTTTT.

CDR3 in DNA: TGTGCCAGCGTCTCGGGGGGGGGCCATGAAAAACTGTTTTTT. Its protein product is CASVSGGGHEKLFF. The chain carries TRBV16 and TRBJ1-4; D is possibly TRBD1 (6 bases). The CDR3 is 14 amino acids. Germline V CDR1 and CDR2: KGHSY, FQNENV. Between the trimmed V and J ends, which lost 8 bases and 6 bases, there was a span of 16 bases. The variable domain in full, with the rest retrieved from reference TRBV16 and TRBJ1-4, is GEEVAQTPKHLVRGEGQKAKLYCAPIKGHSYVFWYQQVLKNEFKFLISFQNENVFDETGMPKERFSAKCLPNSPCSLEIQATKLEDSAVYFCASVSGGGHEKLFFGSGTQLSVL.

The count of this clone is one. This chain joins TRBV6-5 and TRBJ2-7, with 10 nucleotides matching TRBD1. The germline V gene encodes CDR1 MNHEY and CDR2 SVGAGI. The length of the CDR3 is 11 residues. In DNA, the CDR3 is TGTGTGACGGACAGGGGGTACGAGCAGTACTTC. Its protein is CVTDRGYEQYF.

The genes are TRBV3-1 (or the pseudogene TRBV3-2) and TRBJ2-7, with TRBD2 identical over 8 bases. With 4 bases clipped from V and 3 bases from J, the junction kept 8 bases outside the gene matches. CDR1 and CDR2 from the germline V gene are LGHDT and YNNKEL (reference sequence). The CDR3 is made up of 15 amino acids. CDR3 DNA sequence: TGTGCCAGCAGCCGAGGAGCGGGAGCACTCTACGAGCAGTACTTC. This gives the protein CASSRGAGALYEQYF.

The CDR3 reads CASTRGRGGSYNEQFF. CDR3 nucleotides: TGCGCCAGCACTCGGGGCCGTGGGGGGTCCTACAATGAGCAGTTCTTC. The gene calls are TRBV5-1 and TRBJ2-1; TRBD2 is a possible D gene (6 bases). Between the trimmed V and J ends, which lost 6 bases and 1 base, there was a span of 17 bases. This CDR3 comprises 16 residues. CDR1 and CDR2 from the germline V gene are SGHRS and YFSETQ.

J is TRBJ1-5 and V is TRBV6-6, with D possibly TRBD1 on 6 matching bases. The CDR3 length is 13 residues. Trimming stripped 4 bases from V and 6 bases from J, with 10 bases between. Germline V gene lookup returns CDR1 MNHNY and CDR2 SVGAGI (reference sequence). As DNA, the CDR3 is TGTGCCAGCAGTTCCGGGACACTTCAGCCCCAGCATTTT. The encoded protein is CASSSGTLQPQHF.

This clone was found a few times. This sequence joins TRBV7-3 and TRBJ2-7, with no clear D. Trimming removed 5 bases from V and 4 bases from J, with 12 bases in between. CDR1 is SGHTA and CDR2 is FQGTGA in the germline V gene. The CDR3 spans 13 residues. In DNA, the CDR3 is TGTGCCAGCAGCCCTTTAGTCCCATACGAGCAGTACTTC. It is translated as CASSPLVPYEQYF.

This clone appeared once. This sequence joins TRBV19 and TRBJ2-5; perhaps TRBD1 as D (8 bases). The CDR3 has 15 residues. Trimming pared 6 bases from V and 5 bases from J, leaving 19 bases between. Germline-derived CDR1 and CDR2 are LNHDA and SQIVND (reference sequence). CDR3 amino acids: CASSKTGEGFETQYF. CDR3 DNA sequence: TGTGCCAGTAGCAAGACAGGGGAGGGTTTTGAGACCCAGTACTTC.

The chain combines TRBV5-4 with TRBJ2-5; D possibly corresponds to TRBD2 (6 bases). CDR1 and CDR2 (germline): SGHNT, YYREEE (reference sequence). The CDR3 is made up of 15 amino acids. V was clipped by 5 bases and J by 2 bases, with 16 bases between them. The CDR3 sequence: CASSRWRAGQETQYF. As DNA, the CDR3 is TGTGCCAGCAGTCGGTGGAGGGCAGGACAAGAGACCCAGTACTTC.

This clone was detected a few times. CDR3 region: CASSFWGGHEQYF. Here the CDR3 DNA reads TGTGCCAGCAGCTTCTGGGGGGGCCACGAGCAGTACTTC. The rearrangement uses TRBV7-3 and TRBJ2-7, with D possibly being TRBD2 (7 bases). V dropped 3 bases and J dropped 5 bases, with 11 bases sitting between them. The CDR3 spans 13 residues. CDR1 and CDR2 from the germline V gene are SGHTA and FQGTGA. Combining the CDR3 with reference TRBV7-3 and TRBJ2-7 gives the whole variable domain GAGVSQTPSNKVTEKGKYVELRCDPISGHTALYWYRQSLGQGPEFLIYFQGTGAADDSGLPNDRFFAVRPEGSVSTLKIQRTERGDSAVYLCASSFWGGHEQYFGPGTRLTVT.

The chain couples TRBV29-1 to TRBJ2-1; D is possibly TRBD1 (6 bases). V lost 6 bases and J 9 bases, leaving 12 bases between the germline ends. Germline V gene lookup returns CDR1 SQVTM and CDR2 ANQGSEA. The CDR3 covers 11 residues. The CDR3, as DNA: TGCAGCGTGTACACAGGGATTGAGCAGTTCTTC. This translates into CSVYTGIEQFF.

The chain is built from TRBV18 and TRBJ2-1, with TRBD2 matching over 7 bases. The CDR3 length is 13 residues. Trimming at V came to 6 bases and at J to 9 bases, leaving 8 bases not matched to a gene. Germline assignment: CDR1 KGHSH and CDR2 LQKENI. The CDR3 loop reads CASSLIGGTEQFF. The CDR3 region has the DNA TGTGCCAGCTCGCTAATCGGGGGGACTGAGCAGTTCTTC.

The count of this clone is one. This chain links TRBV19 with TRBJ2-7; TRBD2 might be the D (5 bases). The CDR3 consists of 13 residues. Trimming removed 6 bases from V and 3 bases from J, with 12 bases in between. In germline, CDR1 is LNHDA, CDR2 SQIVND (reference sequence). CDR3 amino acids: CASSPSGNYEQYF. DNA for the CDR3: TGTGCCAGTAGCCCCAGCGGAAACTACGAGCAGTACTTC.

The rearrangement links TRBV28 to TRBJ1-6, with TRBD1 matching 10 bases. The germline CDR1 and CDR2 sequences are MDHEN and SYDVKM. V trimming: 1 base; J trimming: 8 bases; junction bases outside the gene matches: 5. The CDR3 is made up of 16 amino acids. The CDR3 DNA sequence: TGTGCCAGCAGTTTATTTGCCGGGACAGGGGATTCACCCCTCCACTTT. Its translation is CASSLFAGTGDSPLHF.

The CDR3 sequence is CASSYSETMNNEQFF. DNA of the CDR3: TGTGCCAGCAGTTACTCGGAGACTATGAACAATGAGCAGTTCTTC. The rearrangement joins TRBV6-5 to TRBJ2-1; D may be TRBD2 (5 bases). Between the trimmed V and J ends, which lost 0 bases and 5 bases, there was a span of 11 bases. This CDR3 is built from 15 residues. The germline V gene encodes CDR1 MNHEY and CDR2 SVGAGI.

This chain joins TRBV2 and TRBJ1-3, with D uncertain. The germline gives CDR1 SNHLY, CDR2 FYNNEI. V gave up 4 bases and J gave up 8 bases, with 9 bases separating them. The CDR3 is 12 amino acids. This CDR3 reads CASSGESDTIYF. The CDR3 DNA is TGTGCCAGCAGTGGGGAGAGTGACACCATATATTTT. The full variable domain, rest sourced from reference TRBV2 and TRBJ1-3, is EPEVTQTPSHQVTQMGQEVILRCVPISNHLYFYWYRQILGQKVEFLVSFYNNEISEKSEIFDDQFSVERPDGSNFTLKIRSTKLEDSAMYFCASSGESDTIYFGEGSWLTVV.

This sequence joins TRBV6-2 or TRBV6-3 and TRBJ2-5; 12 bases map to TRBD2. The CDR3 contains 16 residues. V shed 5 bases and J 2 bases; nucleotides not matched to a gene: 6. Germline V gene data show CDR1 as MNHEY and CDR2 as SVGEGT. The CDR3 loop is CASSTLAGGRQETQYF. CDR3 bases: TGTGCCAGCAGTACACTAGCGGGAGGCCGGCAAGAGACCCAGTACTTC.

This clone was picked up a small number of times. The chain is built from TRBV6-6 and TRBJ1-3; D is unresolved. This CDR3 is built from 16 residues. Germline lookup yields CDR1 MNHNY and CDR2 SVGAGI (reference sequence). Between the trimmed V and J ends, which lost 2 bases and 6 bases, there was a span of 17 bases. This CDR3 is CASSYPSGGQPNTIYF. For the CDR3, the DNA is TGTGCCAGCAGTTACCCCTCCGGAGGCCAGCCAAACACCATATATTTT.

The chain combines TRBV4-1 with TRBJ2-5, with 7 bases aligning to TRBD2. The CDR3 has 13 amino acids. Germline lookup yields CDR1 MGHRA and CDR2 YSYEKL. Trimming at V came to 1 base and at J to 9 bases, leaving 5 bases not matched to a gene. The CDR3 region is CASSQARGGAQYF. DNA for the CDR3: TGCGCCAGCAGCCAAGCACGGGGAGGGGCCCAGTACTTC.

The chain carries TRBV11-2 and TRBJ1-1; D unclear. Per germline, CDR1 SGHAT and CDR2 FQNNGV. The CDR3 loop spans 13 amino acids. The V and J ends lost 7 bases and 5 bases respectively, with 14 bases between them. The DNA for the CDR3 is TGTGCCAGCAACCTAGACGGGAGGACTGAAGCTTTCTTT. Protein sequence: CASNLDGRTEAFF.

The chain couples TRBV28 to TRBJ1-4; D perhaps matches TRBD1 (5 bases). The germline CDR1 and CDR2 sequences are MDHEN and SYDVKM. Between the trimmed V and J ends, which lost 3 bases and 8 bases, there was a span of 13 bases. There are 14 residues in the CDR3. The CDR3 DNA reads as TGTGCCAGCAGTTTTGTGGGCGGGGACGAAAAACTGTTTTTT. This encodes CASSFVGGDEKLFF.

For the CDR3, the DNA is TGTGCCAGCTCACCAGCTAGCGGGTACACCGGGGAGCTGTTTTTT. Translation gives CASSPASGYTGELFF. This chain joins TRBV18 and TRBJ2-2; 8 nucleotides agree with TRBD2. The V and J ends lost 2 bases and 3 bases, in that order; junction bases with no gene match: 2. The length of the CDR3 is 15 residues. Germline CDR1 is KGHSH and CDR2 is LQKENI. The full variable domain, with the rest looked up from reference TRBV18 and TRBJ2-2, is NAGVMQNPRHLVRRRGQEARLRCSPMKGHSHVYWYRQLPEEGLKFMVYLQKENIIDESGMPKERFSAEFPKEGPSILRIQQVVRGDSAAYFCASSPASGYTGELFFGEGSRLTVL.

This chain uses TRBV7-9 with TRBJ1-1; D possibly corresponds to TRBD1 (5 bases). V shed 5 bases and J shed 0 bases, with 16 bases lying between them. Germline-derived CDR1 and CDR2 are SEHNR and FQNEAQ (reference sequence). The CDR3 has 16 amino acids. The CDR3 protein is CASSPRQSAMNTEAFF. CDR3 sequence (DNA): TGTGCCAGCAGCCCCCGACAGTCGGCTATGAACACTGAAGCTTTCTTT.

A few counts support this clone. V is TRBV5-4 and J is TRBJ2-3, with no clear D. This CDR3 region has 15 residues. Germline CDR1 and CDR2: SGHNT and YYREEE (reference sequence). The ends were cut back, 0 bases at V and 4 bases at J, with 12 bases in the middle. The CDR3 loop is CASSLVGFQADTQYF. For the CDR3, the DNA is TGTGCCAGCAGCTTGGTTGGGTTTCAGGCAGATACGCAGTATTTT.